Shown below are 27 T cell receptor beta chains from a single sample sequenced in a study of T cell responses to AZD1222 COVID-19 vaccine. The repertoire was sequenced with immunoSEQ multiplex PCR; TCRdb's copy has only in-frame clones and lacks some. The data hold 80,000 to 95,000 clones, with under 95% observed a single time. Sequences were derived from peripheral blood, sampled on day 0 of AZD1222 vaccination. The receptors here all came from an adult in good health.

Here the CDR3 DNA reads TGTGCCAGCAGCTTATCACAGAACACTGAAGCTTTCTTT. It is translated as CASSLSQNTEAFF. The V call is TRBV7-3, the J call TRBJ1-1; D unresolved. CDR3 length: 13 amino acids. CDR1 is SGHTA and CDR2 is FQGTGA in the germline V gene. The ends were cut back, 2 bases at V and 1 base at J, with 5 bases in the middle.

The CDR3 region has the DNA TGTGCCAGCAGCCAAGATTTACCCACAGGTACCCAGTACTTC. Translation gives CASSQDLPTGTQYF. This sequence joins TRBV14 and TRBJ2-5; D is possibly TRBD1 (5 bases). Trimming took off 0 bases at V and 8 bases at J, with 13 bases between the two ends. From germline, CDR1 is SGHDN and CDR2 FVKESK. This CDR3 is 14 amino acids long.

The genes are TRBV6-2 or TRBV6-3 and TRBJ2-5, with no clear D. The CDR3 contains 16 residues. Germline CDR1 and CDR2: MNHEY and SVGEGT. Trimming took 6 bases from V and 4 from J, leaving 21 bases between them. The CDR3 DNA sequence: TGTGCCAGCAGCCCGCCCCCCGATCGGTTGCGAGAGACCCAGTACTTC. It specifies CASSPPPDRLRETQYF.

J is TRBJ2-7 and V is TRBV10-3; 12 bases are shared with TRBD1. J gave up 5 bases and V 6 bases, and 8 bases lay outside the gene matches. This CDR3 region has 15 residues. In germline, CDR1 is ENHRY, CDR2 SYGVKD. The CDR3 nucleotides are TGTGCCATCAGCCAAAGGGGACAGGGGGCCCACGAGCAGTACTTC. Its translation is CAISQRGQGAHEQYF.

CDR3 sequence (DNA): TGTGCCAGCAGCTCGGGACAGGGGGGAGATACGCAGTATTTT. This gives the protein CASSSGQGGDTQYF. This rearrangement joins TRBV7-9 to TRBJ2-3, with 11 bases fitting TRBD1. CDR1 is SEHNR, CDR2 FQNEAQ, per germline (reference sequence). J gave up 5 bases and V 4 bases, and 2 bases lay outside the gene matches. The CDR3 extends over 14 amino acids.

The chain combines TRBV28 with TRBJ2-2; 10 nucleotides align to TRBD2. The CDR3 extends over 19 amino acids. Germline lookup yields CDR1 MDHEN and CDR2 SYDVKM. V lost 7 bases and J lost 4; bases outside the gene matches: 18. As DNA, the CDR3 is TGTGCCAGCACCTCCCCCTTTGATAGCGGGAGGTTCAGCACCGGGGAGCTGTTTTTT. This encodes CASTSPFDSGRFSTGELFF. The full variable domain, in which reference TRBV28 and TRBJ2-2 provide the parts outside the CDR3, is DVKVTQSSRYLVKRTGEKVFLECVQDMDHENMFWYRQDPGLGLRLIYFSYDVKMKEKGDIPEGYSVSREKKERFSLILESASTNQTSMYLCASTSPFDSGRFSTGELFFGEGSRLTVL.

The V gene is TRBV19, the J gene TRBJ1-5; 7 nucleotides align to TRBD1. The CDR3 extends over 13 amino acids. Germline CDR1 and CDR2: LNHDA and SQIVND (reference sequence). J gave up 7 bases and V 10 bases, and 10 bases lay outside the gene matches. This chain's CDR3 is CATSGQGEQPQHF. The CDR3 region has the DNA TGTGCCACTTCGGGGCAGGGGGAACAGCCCCAGCATTTT.

The chain joins TRBV4-2 to TRBJ2-7; 8 bases map to TRBD1. Looked up from germline, CDR1 is LGHNA and CDR2 is YNFKEQ. V was clipped by 0 bases and J by 4 bases; unmatched bases: 5. This CDR3 has 15 amino acids. DNA of the CDR3: TGTGCCAGCAGCCAAGATGCGACAGGGGCTTACGAGCAGTACTTC. Translation gives CASSQDATGAYEQYF.

The J gene is TRBJ1-5, the V gene TRBV28; tentative D call: TRBD1 (6 bases). The CDR3 spans 17 residues. CDR1 is MDHEN and CDR2 is SYDVKM in the germline V gene. The V and J ends lost 4 bases and 4 bases respectively, with 20 bases between them. The CDR3 is CASSYTGTPYLNQPQHF. In DNA, the CDR3 is TGTGCCAGCAGTTACACCGGGACACCCTACTTAAATCAGCCCCAGCATTTT.

This chain connects TRBV25-1 to TRBJ1-2; TRBD1 matches 12 bases. Germline V gene sequence: CDR1 MGHDK, CDR2 SYGVNS. The CDR3 has 15 amino acids. The trim removed 3 bases at V and 3 bases at J, leaving 2 bases unmatched. The CDR3 region is CASSEGQGAYYGYTF. As DNA, the CDR3 is TGTGCCAGCAGTGAGGGACAGGGGGCCTACTATGGCTACACCTTC.

The chain has TRBV5-1 and TRBJ2-5, with unresolved D. Germline assignment: CDR1 SGHRS and CDR2 YFSETQ. The ends were cut back, 1 base at V and 5 bases at J, with 12 bases in the middle. CDR3 length equals 14 residues. The CDR3 loop reads CASSLRSNLETQYF. Written as DNA, the CDR3 is TGCGCCAGCAGCTTGAGGTCGAATTTGGAGACCCAGTACTTC.

CDR3 bases: TGTGCCAGCAGTTTTTTCGGCGTGGGGGTAATCTACGGGGAGCAGTACTTC. Residues: CASSFFGVGVIYGEQYF. This chain joins TRBV28 and TRBJ2-7; D is perhaps TRBD1 or TRBD2 (5 bases each). The germline CDR1 and CDR2 sequences are MDHEN and SYDVKM. This CDR3 is 17 amino acids long. Trimming removed 3 bases at V and 7 bases at J, with 25 bases between.

The genes are TRBV5-4 and TRBJ1-2; 8 nucleotides match TRBD1. J was trimmed by 4 bases and V by 5 bases; bases with no gene match: 10. This CDR3 is 15 amino acids long. Per germline, CDR1 SGHNT and CDR2 YYREEE (reference sequence). DNA for the CDR3: TGTGCCAGCAGATCAGGACAGGGAACAATCTATGGCTACACCTTC. Protein sequence: CASRSGQGTIYGYTF.

This chain joins TRBV5-3 and TRBJ1-2, with D tentatively TRBD1 (5 bases). TRBV5-3 is an ORF for which the function is uncertain. V lost 4 bases and J lost 2, with 9 bases in between. CDR3 size: 13 residues. The CDR3 bases are TGTGCCAGAAGCGAGACAGTGAACTATGGCTACACCTTC. Translating it yields CARSETVNYGYTF.

The chain carries TRBV18 and TRBJ2-2; D gene ambiguous. Trimming left V 2 bases short and J 4 bases short, with 14 bases between. Germline assignment: CDR1 KGHSH and CDR2 LQKENI. This CDR3 region has 16 residues. CDR3 in amino acids: CASSPNLWAATGELFF. The CDR3 DNA reads TGTGCCAGCTCACCAAACTTGTGGGCGGCCACCGGGGAGCTGTTTTTT.

The chain employs TRBV20-1 and TRBJ1-5; 7 bases line up with TRBD1. The CDR3 consists of 14 residues. Germline V gene lookup returns CDR1 DFQATT and CDR2 SNEGSKA (reference sequence). V was pared by 3 bases and J by 6 bases, with 8 bases of the junction left unmatched. The CDR3: CSASGGGAGQPQHF. The CDR3 DNA follows: TGCAGTGCTAGTGGAGGGGGCGCGGGTCAGCCCCAGCATTTT.

The chain links TRBV14 to TRBJ2-1; D not certain. The CDR3 totals 11 residues. V lost 3 bases, J lost 13 bases, and 10 bases lay in between. Germline CDR1 SGHDN, CDR2 FVKESK. DNA for the CDR3: TGTGCCAGCAGCCATAAACTATTCCAGTTCTTC. This encodes CASSHKLFQFF.

The chain has TRBV10-2 and TRBJ1-6, with D possibly TRBD1 on 5 matching bases. Between the trimmed V and J ends, which lost 6 bases and 11 bases, there was a span of 14 bases. This CDR3 contains 13 residues. CDR1 and CDR2 (germline): WSHSY, SAAADI. The DNA of the CDR3 is TGCGCCAGCAGGTCCGACGGGACGGCACCCCTCCACTTT. The encoded protein is CASRSDGTAPLHF.

This chain uses TRBV27 with TRBJ2-2; the D is unclear. Trimming shortened V by 5 bases and J by 1 base, and 14 bases separated the two germline ends. CDR3 length: 16 amino acids. CDR1 and CDR2 from the germline V gene are MNHEY and SMNVEV (reference sequence). CDR3 in DNA: TGTGCCAGCAGTCCCCTCGGTATAGGGAACACCGGGGAGCTGTTTTTT. Translating gives CASSPLGIGNTGELFF.

The chain carries TRBV28 and TRBJ1-1, with D uncertain. Trimming cost V 2 bases and J 0 bases, with 4 bases left between them. Germline loops: CDR1 MDHEN, CDR2 SYDVKM. This CDR3 spans 13 amino acids. CDR3 bases: TGTGCCAGCAGTTTAAGAGTGAACACTGAAGCTTTCTTT. It translates to CASSLRVNTEAFF.

V gene TRBV7-9 combines with J gene TRBJ2-2; possibly TRBD2 for D (5 bases). The CDR3 sequence is 14 residues long. V lost 2 bases, J lost 7 bases, and 11 bases lay in between. Germline V gene data show CDR1 as SEHNR and CDR2 as FQNEAQ (reference sequence). The CDR3 loop reads CASSLSGDYGELFF. The CDR3 DNA reads TGTGCCAGCAGCTTAAGCGGAGATTACGGGGAGCTGTTTTTT. Combining the CDR3 with reference TRBV7-9 and TRBJ2-2 gives the whole variable domain DTGVSQNPRHKITKRGQNVTFRCDPISEHNRLYWYRQTLGQGPEFLTYFQNEAQLEKSRLLSDRFSAERPKGSFSTLEIQRTEQGDSAMYLCASSLSGDYGELFFGEGSRLTVL.

The chain is built from TRBV10-1 and TRBJ2-2, with D uncertain. Germline CDR1 WNHNN, CDR2 SYGVQD (reference sequence). The CDR3 extends over 14 amino acids. V was clipped by 2 bases and J by 0 bases, with 4 bases between them. CDR3 loop: CASSETANTGELFF. For the CDR3, the DNA is TGCGCCAGCAGTGAGACCGCGAACACCGGGGAGCTGTTTTTT.

CDR3: CASSLEPPDSGGTEAFF. In DNA, the CDR3 is TGTGCCAGCAGCTTAGAGCCGCCGGACAGTGGGGGGACTGAAGCTTTCTTT. V usage is TRBV7-6 and J usage is TRBJ1-1, with D perhaps matching TRBD1 (6 bases). The V end was cut by 1 base, the J end by 5 bases, with 20 bases between. The CDR3 loop spans 17 amino acids. Germline V CDR1 and CDR2: SGHVS, FNYEAQ.

CDR3 coding DNA: TGCGCCAGCAGCTTGGAAGGGACAGGGAGCGGCTACACCTTC. It yields the protein CASSLEGTGSGYTF. This sequence joins TRBV5-1 and TRBJ1-2; TRBD1 aligns across 9 bases. The trim removed 0 bases at V and 8 bases at J, leaving 5 bases unmatched. From germline, CDR1 is SGHRS and CDR2 YFSETQ. The CDR3 sequence is 14 residues long.

This clone has just one count. The chain combines TRBV2 with TRBJ2-7; 11 bases map to TRBD2. Germline V gene lookup returns CDR1 SNHLY and CDR2 FYNNEI. With V trimmed by 6 bases and J by 4 bases, 2 bases remained unmatched. CDR3 length: 13 amino acids. CDR3 bases: TGTGCCAGCAGCGGACTAGCGGGTTACGAGCAGTACTTC. Protein: CASSGLAGYEQYF.

This chain joins TRBV27 and TRBJ2-1; perhaps TRBD2 as D (5 bases). The V gene lost 5 bases and the J gene lost 4 bases, with 15 bases spanning the gap. Germline assignment: CDR1 MNHEY and CDR2 SMNVEV (reference sequence). The CDR3 runs 15 residues. The CDR3 DNA is TGTGCCAGCAGTGCCCGGACTCCCCTTTACAATGAGCAGTTCTTC. Residues: CASSARTPLYNEQFF.

This clone was seen just once. The CDR3 is CASSPYLAGSSDTQYF. CDR3 DNA sequence: TGTGCCAGTAGTCCCTACCTAGCGGGATCGTCAGATACGCAGTATTTT. The chain couples TRBV19 to TRBJ2-3; 9 bases map to TRBD2. Germline CDR1 reads LNHDA; CDR2 reads SQIVND (reference sequence). Trimming removed 5 bases from V and 4 bases from J; junction bases left unmatched: 10. The CDR3 runs to 16 residues.